This TCR beta chain was profiled in a study of blood T cell repertoires in COVID-19. V lost 7 bases, J lost 0 bases, and 10 bases lay in between. Germline V lookup: CDR1 SNHLY, CDR2 FYNNEI. CDR3 length: 14 amino acids. Only in-frame clones appear in the TCRdb table, and some are missing; sequencing was by immunoSEQ multiplex PCR. The profile shows about 130,000 clones, approximately 81% of them singletons. The origin of this receptor is a middle-aged man with active or convalescent COVID-19. The material sequenced was peripheral blood. The chain combines TRBV2 with TRBJ1-5; tentative D call: TRBD1 (6 bases). CDR3 sequence reads: CASKKGDSNQPQHF. CDR3 nucleotides: TGTGCCAGCAAAAAGGGGGATAGCAATCAGCCCCAGCATTTT.